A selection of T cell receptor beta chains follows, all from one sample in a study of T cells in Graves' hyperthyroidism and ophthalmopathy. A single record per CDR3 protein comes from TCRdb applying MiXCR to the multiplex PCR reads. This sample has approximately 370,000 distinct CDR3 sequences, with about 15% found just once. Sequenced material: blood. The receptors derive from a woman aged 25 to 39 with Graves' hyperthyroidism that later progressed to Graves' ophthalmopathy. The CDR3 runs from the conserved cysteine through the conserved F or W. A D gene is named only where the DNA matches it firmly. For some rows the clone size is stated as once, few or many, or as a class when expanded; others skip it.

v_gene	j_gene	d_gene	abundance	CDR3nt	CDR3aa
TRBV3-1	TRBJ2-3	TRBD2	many	TGTGCCAGCAGCCCACGACTAGCGGGGGGCACAGATACGCAGTATTTT	CASSPRLAGGTDTQYF
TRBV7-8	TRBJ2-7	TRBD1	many	TGTGCCAGCAGCCACGGGACAGACTCCTACGAGCAGTACTTC	CASSHGTDSYEQYF
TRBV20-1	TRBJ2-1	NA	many	TGCAGTGCTAGAGATCGAACCCGCCCCCGGGTTGAGCAGTTCTTC	CSARDRTRPRVEQFF
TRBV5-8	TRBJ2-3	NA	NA	TGTGCCAGCAGCTTATGGGGCCGAGGGGAAGATACGCAGTATTTT	CASSLWGRGEDTQYF
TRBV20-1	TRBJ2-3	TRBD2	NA	TGCAGTGCTAGCGGGGGGAGGGCAGATACGCAGTATTTT	CSASGGRADTQYF
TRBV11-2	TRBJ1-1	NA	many	TGTGCCAGCAGCCACTTCGTAACAGGCAGGCGAACTGAAGCTTTCTTT	CASSHFVTGRRTEAFF
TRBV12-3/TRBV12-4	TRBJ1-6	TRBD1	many	TGTGCCAGCACCGAATACTCCCTGGACAGGCCGCTCAGACTGCATAATTCACCCCTCCACTTT	CASTEYSLDRPLRLHNSPLHF
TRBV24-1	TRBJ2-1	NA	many	TGTGCCACCAGTGATTTGCGGGCGGGCCGGGCCAATGAGCAGTTCTTC	CATSDLRAGRANEQFF
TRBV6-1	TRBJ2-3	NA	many	TGTGCCAGCAGTCCGCCCCGCTCACTAGGGTATGAGCAGTATTTT	CASSPPRSLGYEQYF
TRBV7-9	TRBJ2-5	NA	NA	TGTGCCAGCAGCTCACATATAGGGCTGAACCAAGAGACCCAGTACTTC	CASSSHIGLNQETQYF
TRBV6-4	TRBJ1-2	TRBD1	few	TGTGCCAGCAGTGCATCAACCGGGACAGGTCTCATCAATAACTATGGCTACACCTTC	CASSASTGTGLINNYGYTF
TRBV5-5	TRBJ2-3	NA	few	TGTGCCAGCACCCCACCCCCGACAGATACGCAGTATTTT	CASTPPPTDTQYF
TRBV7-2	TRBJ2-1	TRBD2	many	TGTGCCAGCAGCTTAGAGGGGCCAGCGGGGGGGCCGAGCTCCTACAATGAGCAGTTCTTC	CASSLEGPAGGPSSYNEQFF